This T cell receptor beta chain was recorded in a study of blood T cell repertoires in COVID-19. Study-wide background: The cDNA or gDNA used as material had been derived from T cells, B-cell-depleted T cells, or PBMCs.

Losses at the gene ends were 2 bases for V and 6 bases for J; bases not matched to a gene: 9. Germline V lookup: CDR1 SGHRS, CDR2 YFSETQ. This CDR3 region has 15 residues. Study members were between about 18 and 90 years old and lived in 25 or so US regions. Up to 2 weeks before entering the study, exposed participants had met a COVID-19 case. Sequencing was performed with immunoSEQ multiplex PCR; in TCRdb, only in-frame clones are kept and a portion is missing. The sample records around 270,000 clones, around nine tenths being singletons. The sequence was obtained from a woman in her 40s who had been exposed to COVID-19. Sequenced material: PBMCs or T cells enriched from blood (not recorded which). The V and J genes are TRBV5-1 and TRBJ1-2, with 8 positions matching TRBD1. CDR3 amino acids: CASSLSAGGGHGYTF. CDR3 DNA: TGCGCCAGCAGCTTAAGTGCAGGGGGCGGGCATGGCTACACCTTC.